The 20 T cell receptor beta chains below were found in one sample sequenced in a study of T-cell reconstitution after alpha-beta-depleted transplantation in children. Unique molecular identifiers were used to barcode this TCRbeta library. Each CDR3 protein is one row after TCRdb ran MiXCR on the PCR reads. Here the sample spans fewer than 1 million distinct CDR3 sequences, around 15% being singletons. The material sequenced was PBMCs, mostly from graft donor cells, taken 360 days after TCRalphabeta/CD19-depleted stem cell transplant. The source of these receptors is a male patient younger than 18 who had a stem cell transplant for acute lymphoblastic leukemia, so the T cells may come from the graft donor.

This clonotype was seen more than once but under ten times. This chain links TRBV7-2 with TRBJ2-5; D is ambiguous. Germline CDR1 and CDR2: SGHTA and FQGNSA. V was shortened by 1 base and J by 5 bases, with 14 bases between the two germline ends. The CDR3 is made up of 15 amino acids. The CDR3 nucleotides read TGTGCCAGCAGCTTAGGATCTGGTCTAATCGAGACCCAGTACTTC. Translating it yields CASSLGSGLIETQYF.

This clonotype has just a few counts. The V call is TRBV27, the J call TRBJ2-1, with TRBD2 as a possible D gene (6 bases). Germline V gene data show CDR1 as MNHEY and CDR2 as SMNVEV (reference sequence). The ends were cut back, 2 bases at V and 7 bases at J, with 15 bases in the middle. CDR3 size: 15 residues. The CDR3 DNA reads TGTGCCAGCAGTTTAACCGGGAGTCTTTTTAATGAGCAGTTCTTC. Amino acid sequence: CASSLTGSLFNEQFF.

The chain links TRBV5-1 to TRBJ2-7, with 8 bases aligning to TRBD1. The CDR3 loop spans 15 amino acids. With 0 bases clipped from V and 3 bases from J, the junction kept 5 bases outside the gene matches. Germline assignment: CDR1 SGHRS and CDR2 YFSETQ. In DNA, the CDR3 is TGCGCCAGCAGCTTGGATCAGGGGGCCTACTACGAGCAGTACTTC. Encoded protein: CASSLDQGAYYEQYF.

The chain uses TRBV27 and TRBJ1-1; no definite D call. From germline, CDR1 is MNHEY and CDR2 SMNVEV (reference sequence). V was pared by 2 bases and J by 4 bases, with 8 bases between. The CDR3 consists of 13 residues. This CDR3 reads CASSLGEATEAFF. CDR3 bases: TGTGCCAGCAGTTTAGGGGAGGCCACTGAAGCTTTCTTT.

This chain links TRBV28 with TRBJ2-7, with a possible D match to TRBD1 (6 bases). Germline CDR1 reads MDHEN; CDR2 reads SYDVKM. The V end was cut by 6 bases, the J end by 2 bases, with 11 bases between. The CDR3 spans 13 residues. The CDR3 nucleotides read TGTGCCAGCAGGCCACAGGGTACCTACGAGCAGTACTTC. Amino acid sequence: CASRPQGTYEQYF.

This clonotype appeared a single time. The chain uses TRBV6-5 and TRBJ2-3, with 10 bases aligning to TRBD2. This CDR3 has 15 residues. Germline V gives CDR1 MNHEY, CDR2 SVGAGI. After removal of 2 bases from V and 3 bases from J, the junction contained 2 bases not matched to a gene. CDR3 region: CASSYQLAGTDTQYF. The CDR3 DNA follows: TGTGCCAGCAGTTACCAACTAGCGGGAACAGATACGCAGTATTTT.

This clonotype was counted a few times. In nucleotides, the CDR3 is TGCAGCGTTCCGGGACAGGGGAATGAAAAACTGTTTTTT. It codes for CSVPGQGNEKLFF. This chain links TRBV29-1 with TRBJ1-4; TRBD1 matches at 10 bases. The CDR3 sequence is 13 residues long. Trimming took 5 bases from V and 5 from J; bases not matched to a gene: 2. The V gene's germline CDR1 is SQVTM and CDR2 ANQGSEA. Complete variable domain (other parts from reference TRBV29-1 and TRBJ1-4): SAVISQKPSRDICQRGTSLTIQCQVDSQVTMMFWYRQQPGQSLTLIATANQGSEATYESGFVIDKFPISRPNLTFSTLTVSNMSPEDSSIYLCSVPGQGNEKLFFGSGTQLSVL.

This rearrangement joins TRBV9 to TRBJ2-1; unclear D gene. Germline CDR1 SGDLS, CDR2 YYNGEE. V was cut by 0 bases and J by 6 bases, with 10 bases left in between. This CDR3 comprises 14 residues. In DNA form, the CDR3 reads TGTGCCAGCAGCGTAGCTGAGGTTCCCAATGAGCAGTTCTTC. Protein product: CASSVAEVPNEQFF.

This clonotype was seen ten or more times. The junction differs from germline at one of its ends, possibly a read error. The rearrangement joins TRBV12-3 or TRBV12-4 to TRBJ2-1; 9 bases map to TRBD2. There are 15 residues in the CDR3. The CDR3 loop is CASSTGTSSHNEQFF. The DNA of the CDR3 is TGTGCCAGCTCCACCGGGACTAGCTCCCACAATGAGCAGTTCTTC.

This clonotype was detected ten times or more. This rearrangement joins TRBV27 to TRBJ2-7, with a weak D call TRBD1 (6 bases). The CDR3 runs 13 residues. Deletions cut 2 bases from V and 3 bases from J, with 8 bases between. The germline V gene encodes CDR1 MNHEY and CDR2 SMNVEV (reference sequence). CDR3 DNA sequence: TGTGCCAGCAGTTTAACAGGGATCTACGAGCAGTACTTC. This gives the protein CASSLTGIYEQYF.

This clonotype was observed a handful of times. This CDR3 reads CASSFQGKGGNIQYF. CDR3 coding DNA: TGTGCCAGCAGTTTTCAGGGGAAGGGAGGAAACATTCAGTACTTC. The chain employs TRBV6-5 and TRBJ2-4; D might be TRBD1 or TRBD2, each matching 6 bases. CDR1 is MNHEY and CDR2 is SVGAGI in the germline V gene. The CDR3 is 15 amino acids. V lost 4 bases to trimming and J lost 6 bases, with 16 bases between them.

In its sample, this clonotype was seen many times. The chain uses TRBV27 and TRBJ2-1; tentative D call: TRBD2 (7 bases). The V gene's germline CDR1 is MNHEY and CDR2 SMNVEV (reference sequence). CDR3 length equals 12 residues. The V end was cut by 1 base, the J end by 10 bases, with 8 bases between. Written as DNA, the CDR3 is TGTGCCAGCAGTTTATGGGGGGGCGAGCAGTTCTTC. It yields the protein CASSLWGGEQFF.

This clonotype has only a few counts. This chain connects TRBV9 to TRBJ2-7; TRBD1 matches at 10 bases. The V segment lost 3 bases and the J segment 7 bases; nucleotides outside the gene matches: 10. CDR3 length: 15 residues. The germline V gene encodes CDR1 SGDLS and CDR2 YYNGEE. The CDR3 loop reads CASSATGQGVGEQYF. The CDR3 bases are TGTGCCAGCAGCGCGACAGGACAGGGGGTGGGTGAGCAGTACTTC. Variable domain in full (rest from reference TRBV9 and TRBJ2-7): DSGVTQTPKHLITATGQRVTLRCSPRSGDLSVYWYQQSLDQGLQFLIQYYNGEERAKGNILERFSAQQFPDLHSELNLSSLELGDSALYFCASSATGQGVGEQYFGPGTRLTVT.

The chain carries TRBV10-3 and TRBJ2-7; D is perhaps TRBD1 or TRBD2 (7 bases each). The germline gives CDR1 ENHRY, CDR2 SYGVKD. This CDR3 is 15 amino acids long. Trimming removed 4 bases from V and 2 bases from J, with 15 bases in between. This CDR3 is CAISGLSGGAYEQYF. In DNA, the CDR3 is TGTGCCATCAGTGGACTTTCAGGGGGGGCCTACGAGCAGTACTTC.

The rearrangement links TRBV20-1 to TRBJ2-6; tentatively, D is TRBD1 (6 bases). CDR1 is DFQATT and CDR2 is SNEGSKA in the germline V gene (reference sequence). This CDR3 has 18 residues. V lost 4 bases to trimming and J lost 0 bases, with 19 bases between them. CDR3 in DNA: TGCAGTGCTACCCGGACAGTCCATGTTTTCTCTGGGGCCAACGTCCTGACTTTC. Protein: CSATRTVHVFSGANVLTF.

This clonotype showed up just a few times. The rearrangement uses TRBV29-1 and TRBJ1-2; 7 nucleotides align to TRBD1. J was trimmed by 7 bases and V by 0 bases; bases with no gene match: 5. CDR1 and CDR2 from the germline V gene are SQVTM and ANQGSEA. The CDR3 is made up of 13 amino acids. CDR3 nucleotide sequence: TGCAGCGTTGAAGACCCGACAGGGTTTGGCTACACCTTC. Translated, it gives CSVEDPTGFGYTF.

V usage is TRBV7-2 and J usage is TRBJ2-4, with D uncertain. Germline assignment: CDR1 SGHTA and CDR2 FQGNSA. The CDR3 contains 14 residues. The V and J ends lost 1 base and 5 bases respectively, with 9 bases between them. The CDR3 here is CASSLDYGQNIQYF. The CDR3 coding sequence is TGTGCCAGCAGCTTAGACTATGGGCAAAACATTCAGTACTTC.

CDR3 loop: CASSSSDNYNEQFF. In nucleotides, the CDR3 is TGTGCCAGCAGCTCCTCGGACAATTACAATGAGCAGTTCTTC. The J gene is TRBJ2-1, the V gene TRBV5-4, with a possible D match to TRBD1 (5 bases). The ends were cut back, 3 bases at V and 4 bases at J, with 11 bases in the middle. There are 14 residues in the CDR3. Germline CDR1 and CDR2: SGHNT and YYREEE (reference sequence).

The chain couples TRBV4-1 to TRBJ2-7; the match to TRBD1 covers 7 bases. J lost 3 bases, V lost 1 base, and 3 bases had no gene match. There are 14 residues in the CDR3. From germline, CDR1 is MGHRA and CDR2 YSYEKL. The CDR3 coding sequence is TGCGCCAGCAGCCAAGTAGGACAGGACTACGAGCAGTACTTC. It codes for CASSQVGQDYEQYF.

In this sample, this clonotype turned up many times. The V gene is TRBV12-3 or TRBV12-4, the J gene TRBJ1-1; TRBD1 matches 7 bases. The CDR3 extends over 15 amino acids. The V and J ends lost 5 bases and 0 bases, in that order; junction bases with no gene match: 6. CDR3 sequence (DNA): TGTGCCAGCAGTCCTTTGACAGGGATGAACACTGAAGCTTTCTTT. Translated: CASSPLTGMNTEAFF.